The rows below give T cell receptor beta chains drawn from one sample of a study of response to subunit inactivated influenza vaccine. MiXCR was run by TCRdb on the RT-PCR reads, yielding one entry per CDR3 protein. The data contain about half a million distinct CDR3 sequences, approximately 10% of them singletons. The sample was PBMCs from blood, taken about 40 days after vaccination. These receptors all stem from a man aged 45-60 years who received an inactivated influenza vaccine. Both conserved end residues are part of each CDR3. A D gene is named only where the DNA matches it firmly. Expanded clones get a size class; other rows say once, few or many, or leave the size out.

D: -
J: TRBJ2-7
V: TRBV28
size: few
CDR3: CATPRGPLYEQYF
DNA: TGTGCCACCCCACGGGGGCCCCTTTACGAGCAGTACTTC

D: -
J: TRBJ2-5
V: TRBV29-1
size: -
CDR3: CSVERGAHQETQYF
DNA: TGCAGCGTTGAACGGGGGGCCCATCAAGAGACCCAGTACTTC

D: -
J: TRBJ2-4
V: TRBV5-1
size: few
CDR3: CASSPGQKTNIQYF
DNA: TGCGCCAGCAGCCCAGGACAGAAAACAAACATTCAGTACTTC

D: TRBD1
J: TRBJ1-5
V: TRBV6-1
size: few
CDR3: CATRDRASPSNQPQHF
DNA: TGTGCCACCCGGGACAGGGCGTCCCCTAGCAATCAGCCCCAGCATTTT

D: -
J: TRBJ2-1
V: TRBV28
size: few
CDR3: CASSAPYGEPRNEQFF
DNA: TGTGCCAGCAGTGCCCCGTACGGGGAGCCGCGCAATGAGCAGTTCTTC

D: TRBD1
J: TRBJ2-1
V: TRBV20-1
size: -
CDR3: CSARSRDRGFLRSYNEQFF
DNA: TGCAGTGCTAGGTCCCGGGACAGGGGTTTCCTCAGGTCCTACAATGAGCAGTTCTTC

D: TRBD2
J: TRBJ2-5
V: TRBV23-1
size: -
CDR3: CASSQSRTSGQETQYF
DNA: TGCGCCAGCAGTCAATCCCGGACTAGCGGCCAAGAGACCCAGTACTTC

D: TRBD1
J: TRBJ2-1
V: TRBV12-3/TRBV12-4
size: few
CDR3: CASSMTGVSEQFF
DNA: TGTGCCAGCAGCATGACAGGGGTATCTGAGCAGTTCTTC

D: -
J: TRBJ2-2
V: TRBV7-2
size: few
CDR3: CASRPIALNHKNTGELFF
DNA: TGTGCCAGCAGACCTATAGCCCTAAATCATAAAAACACCGGGGAGCTGTTTTTT

D: -
J: TRBJ2-5
V: TRBV11-2
size: few
CDR3: CASSGPGAQETQYF
DNA: TGTGCCAGCAGCGGACCGGGCGCTCAAGAGACCCAGTACTTC

D: -
J: TRBJ2-1
V: TRBV29-1
size: many
CDR3: CSVGTRGYEQFF
DNA: TGCAGCGTCGGTACTAGAGGGTATGAGCAGTTCTTC

D: TRBD1
J: TRBJ2-1
V: TRBV5-5
size: few
CDR3: CASSPRDRALSYNEQFF
DNA: TGTGCCAGCAGCCCCCGGGACAGGGCCCTCTCCTACAATGAGCAGTTCTTC

D: -
J: TRBJ2-2
V: TRBV20-1
size: many
CDR3: CSARDIGNTGELFF
DNA: TGCAGTGCTAGAGATATCGGGAACACCGGGGAGCTGTTTTTT

D: -
J: TRBJ2-3
V: TRBV9
size: few
CDR3: CASSVAGASTDTQYF
DNA: TGTGCCAGCAGCGTAGCGGGAGCAAGCACAGATACGCAGTATTTT

D: TRBD2
J: TRBJ2-7
V: TRBV20-1
size: few
CDR3: CSARIAGGPGYEQYF
DNA: TGCAGTGCTAGAATCGCGGGAGGGCCAGGGTACGAGCAGTACTTC

D: TRBD1
J: TRBJ2-5
V: TRBV4-1
size: -
CDR3: CASSQDDRGFGARETQYF
DNA: TGCGCCAGCAGCCAAGATGACAGGGGGTTTGGGGCGCGAGAGACCCAGTACTTC

D: -
J: TRBJ2-3
V: TRBV20-1
size: -
CDR3: CSALGLDSDTQYF
DNA: TGCAGTGCATTAGGACTCGACTCAGATACGCAGTATTTT

D: TRBD1
J: TRBJ2-5
V: TRBV18
size: -
CDR3: CASLRDRQETQYF
DNA: TGTGCCAGCTTACGGGACAGACAAGAGACCCAGTACTTC

D: TRBD2
J: TRBJ2-1
V: TRBV20-1
size: -
CDR3: CSARRPGLAGLNEQFF
DNA: TGCAGTGCTAGACGTCCGGGACTAGCGGGATTAAATGAGCAGTTCTTC

D: TRBD1
J: TRBJ2-1
V: TRBV12-3/TRBV12-4
size: -
CDR3: CASSPGLTGAHRDEQFF
DNA: TGTGCCAGCAGTCCGGGCCTGACAGGGGCCCATCGGGATGAGCAGTTCTTC

D: TRBD2
J: TRBJ2-3
V: TRBV5-1
size: many
CDR3: CASSIGRDYHHTQYF
DNA: TGCGCCAGCAGCATCGGCCGGGACTACCATCATACGCAGTATTTT

D: -
J: TRBJ1-3
V: TRBV28
size: -
CDR3: CASSNRPSGNTIYF
DNA: TGTGCCAGCAGCAACAGGCCCTCTGGAAACACCATATATTTT

D: TRBD1
J: TRBJ1-6
V: TRBV18
size: -
CDR3: CASSPSTGTGVDSPLHF
DNA: TGTGCCAGCTCACCATCGACCGGGACAGGGGTGGATTCACCCCTCCACTTT

D: -
J: TRBJ1-6
V: TRBV15
size: many
CDR3: CATSRENSPLHF
DNA: TGTGCCACCAGCAGAGAAAATTCACCCCTCCACTTT

D: -
J: TRBJ2-5
V: TRBV20-1
size: many
CDR3: CSALRARGATQYF
DNA: TGCAGTGCTCTCCGGGCCCGGGGGGCGACCCAGTACTTC

D: TRBD2
J: TRBJ2-7
V: TRBV18
size: few
CDR3: CASSPQLGGDEQYF
DNA: TGTGCCAGCTCACCACAGCTCGGGGGGGACGAGCAGTACTTC

D: TRBD2
J: TRBJ2-1
V: TRBV4-3
size: few
CDR3: CASSRTGLAGGRGGNEQFF
DNA: TGCGCCAGCAGCCGCACCGGACTAGCGGGAGGTAGAGGGGGCAATGAGCAGTTCTTC

D: -
J: TRBJ1-6
V: TRBV28
size: -
CDR3: CASSVFGESAYNSPLHF
DNA: TGTGCCAGCAGTGTTTTCGGGGAATCTGCCTATAATTCACCCCTCCACTTT

D: -
J: TRBJ2-3
V: TRBV7-9
size: -
CDR3: CASSLVRPVTDTQYF
DNA: TGTGCCAGCAGCTTAGTCAGACCCGTCACAGATACGCAGTATTTT

D: TRBD1
J: TRBJ1-4
V: TRBV6-1
size: -
CDR3: CASSPGGTNEKLFF
DNA: TGTGCCAGCAGTCCAGGGGGAACTAATGAAAAACTGTTTTTT

D: -
J: TRBJ1-1
V: TRBV7-6
size: -
CDR3: CASSRFLGGNEAFF
DNA: TGTGCCAGCAGCCGATTTCTGGGGGGGAATGAAGCTTTCTTT

D: -
J: TRBJ2-1
V: TRBV25-1
size: many
CDR3: CASSVGMIEQFF
DNA: TGTGCCAGCAGTGTTGGGATGATTGAGCAGTTCTTC

D: -
J: TRBJ2-3
V: TRBV29-1
size: few
CDR3: CSVDTEDTQYF
DNA: TGCAGCGTTGATACGGAAGATACGCAGTATTTT

D: TRBD2
J: TRBJ2-7
V: TRBV28
size: -
CDR3: CASAISSGPPYEQYF
DNA: TGTGCCAGCGCAATTAGTAGCGGGCCACCCTACGAGCAGTACTTC

D: TRBD2
J: TRBJ2-3
V: TRBV5-1
size: many
CDR3: CASSLGAGRTDTQYF
DNA: TGCGCCAGCAGCTTGGGAGCGGGGCGCACAGATACGCAGTATTTT

D: -
J: TRBJ2-2
V: TRBV5-5
size: few
CDR3: CASSFGAGVTGELFF
DNA: TGTGCCAGCAGCTTCGGTGCAGGGGTCACCGGGGAGCTGTTTTTT

D: -
J: TRBJ2-5
V: TRBV9
size: -
CDR3: CASSVESLRGTQYF
DNA: TGTGCCAGCAGCGTAGAAAGCCTTAGGGGGACCCAGTACTTC

D: -
J: TRBJ2-7
V: TRBV28
size: -
CDR3: CAIKTGKNTYEQYF
DNA: TGTGCCATCAAAACAGGGAAGAACACCTACGAGCAGTACTTC

D: TRBD2
J: TRBJ2-3
V: TRBV27
size: many
CDR3: CASSRRGGADTQYF
DNA: TGTGCCAGCAGTCGGCGGGGAGGGGCAGATACGCAGTATTTT